The entry that follows covers one T cell receptor beta chain sequence. This clone appeared many times. Its antigen is unknown. One base away there is no much larger clone; base qualities are not given. The CDR3 runs 15 residues from the cysteine to the phenylalanine. CDR3 DNA only is kept here, 45 bases in frame from base 1. V loses 0 bases at its end and J loses 0 bases; junction bases beyond the gene matches: 1. Via the germline V gene (reference sequence), CDR1 is GTSNPN and CDR2 SVGIG. The treatment or condition label, read with the paper, signifies: high-dose cyclophosphamide on days +3 and +4 as single-agent GVHD prophylaxis. PTCy patients received busulfan and fludarabine conditioning, a related or unrelated marrow graft, and cyclophosphamide on days +3 and +4. PTCy-treated patients were drawn from a prospective multi-institutional clinical trial. Mononuclear cells from peripheral blood and bone marrow were separated by Ficoll-Hypaque density centrifugation and then cryopreserved.

Genomic DNA was used for TRB sequencing, which was performed with the immunoSEQ assay at survey resolution or with the hsTCRB kit. Processing in the source paper ran as follows. The immunoSEQ software handled initial read processing, and the LymphoSeq R package was used for repertoire analyses. Clonality was computed as 1 minus normalized Shannon entropy, and a Gini coefficient was also calculated for each TRB dataset. Phenotypes of unsorted samples were inferred by mapping TRB sequences from sorted subsets of the recipient or donor onto the same recipient's unsorted samples. Here the immuneACCESS table is served through TCRdb, limited to in-frame sequences with V and J called. Missing clones are a known gap in these copies; in checked studies unresolved V genes cover under half, and the rest lacks a known reason. V, J and clone size are those of that table, while D and trimming were read from the DNA. For this sample the table reports 5,000 to 5,500 clones, with no clone seen just once. In total, the top ten clones hold about a sixth of the sample.

This sample was taken from a study of T cells after posttransplantation cyclophosphamide (TCRdb year 2016). In the study overall: T cell repertoire reconstitution was tracked by TRB sequencing after myeloablative bone marrow transplantation in which posttransplantation cyclophosphamide was used as GVHD prophylaxis. Because TRA and TRB clonality were tightly correlated in nine or ten samples, subsequent TCR analyses were focused on TRB only. In 3 patients, up to about 3 additional blood samples taken between 2 and 5.2 years after transplant also underwent TRB sequencing, as did pretransplant blood from a handful of patients. Public TRB sequences were checked against a database of over 3,500 sequences associated with responses to pathogens, tumor antigens, self-antigens and alloantigens. TRB sequencing was performed on blood from all 35 or so PTCy patients with 1-year posttransplant specimens. Antigen receptor sequencing was done on samples from some 34 PTCy-treated patients and from around 15 related bone marrow donors of those patients. Study-level results and caveats: The TRB repertoires of T cells infiltrating skin or GI tract showed only limited overlap with the TRB repertoires of T cells in blood. Across 45 patients, recipient CMV seropositivity and CMV reactivation were highly associated with TRB clonality; PTCy diversity was similar to CNI/methotrexate controls. Donor-recipient similarity was low at 1-2 months but rose over the first year, and later blood repertoires were often dominated by donor CD8+ memory clones.

This sample comprised PBMCs, obtained after allogeneic stem cell transplant with posttransplant cyclophosphamide. The chain is encoded by TRBV30 joined to TRBJ2-1, with 8 junctional bases fitting TRBD2. This TCR was sampled from a female patient aged 25-39 years who received an allogeneic stem cell transplant from an unrelated donor, was CMV-positive, and had acute and chronic GVHD. In transplant recipients, some T cells may be of donor rather than host origin. The CDR3 region reads CAWSVSGGSYNEQFF. The sequence in DNA is TGTGCCTGGAGTGTCAGCGGGGGCTCCTACAATGAGCAGTTCTTC. Reference TRBV30 and TRBJ2-1 genes cover what lies past the CDR3, so the full variable domain is SQTIHQWPATLVQPVGSPLSLECTVEGTSNPNLYWYRQAAGRGLQLLFYSVGIGQISSEVPQNLSASRPQDRQFILSSKKLLLSDSGFYLCAWSVSGGSYNEQFFGPGTRLTVL.